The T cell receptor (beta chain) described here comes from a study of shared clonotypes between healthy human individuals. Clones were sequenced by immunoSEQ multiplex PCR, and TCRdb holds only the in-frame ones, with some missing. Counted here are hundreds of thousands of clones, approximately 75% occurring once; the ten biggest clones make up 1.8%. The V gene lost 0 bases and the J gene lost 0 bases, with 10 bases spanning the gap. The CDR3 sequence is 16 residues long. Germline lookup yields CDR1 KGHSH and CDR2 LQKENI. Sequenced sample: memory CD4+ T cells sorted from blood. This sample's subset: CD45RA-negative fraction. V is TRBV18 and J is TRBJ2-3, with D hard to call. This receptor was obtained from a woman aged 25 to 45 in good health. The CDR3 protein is CASSPPGSDSTDTQYF. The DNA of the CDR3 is TGTGCCAGCTCACCACCGGGAAGCGACAGCACAGATACGCAGTATTTT.